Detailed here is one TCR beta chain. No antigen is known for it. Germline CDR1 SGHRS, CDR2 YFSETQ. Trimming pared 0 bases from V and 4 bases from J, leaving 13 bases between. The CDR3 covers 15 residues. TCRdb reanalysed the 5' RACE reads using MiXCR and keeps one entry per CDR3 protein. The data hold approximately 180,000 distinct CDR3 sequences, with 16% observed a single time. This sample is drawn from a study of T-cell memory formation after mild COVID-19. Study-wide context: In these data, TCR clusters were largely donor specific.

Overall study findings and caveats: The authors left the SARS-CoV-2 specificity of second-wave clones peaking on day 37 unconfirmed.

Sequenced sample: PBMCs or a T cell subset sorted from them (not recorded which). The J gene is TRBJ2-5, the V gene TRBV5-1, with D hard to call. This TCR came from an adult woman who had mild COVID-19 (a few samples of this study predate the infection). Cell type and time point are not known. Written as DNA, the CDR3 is TGCGCCAGCAGCTTGGATCGACTCCTTGGAGAGACCCAGTACTTC. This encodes CASSLDRLLGETQYF.